Each of the 9 T cell receptor beta chains below was sequenced from the same sample in a study of blood T cell repertoires in COVID-19. Generated by immunoSEQ multiplex PCR, the TCRdb table keeps only in-frame clones and is missing some. This repertoire shows about 59,000 clones, almost 90% found once; its top ten account for under 20%. Specimen: peripheral blood. These receptors all stem from a woman older than 75 with active COVID-19.

The chain couples TRBV19 to TRBJ1-2; tentatively, D is TRBD1 (6 bases). CDR1 LNHDA and CDR2 SQIVND come from the germline V gene (reference sequence). This CDR3 region has 13 residues. V dropped 3 bases and J dropped 4 bases, with 9 bases sitting between them. In nucleotides, the CDR3 is TGTGCCAGTAGTATGGGGGCGTCCTATGGCTACACCTTC. Translation gives CASSMGASYGYTF.

V usage is TRBV2 and J usage is TRBJ2-7; 13 bases are shared with TRBD2. CDR1 is SNHLY and CDR2 is FYNNEI in the germline V gene. V trimming: 8 bases; J trimming: 6 bases; junction bases outside the gene matches: 1. The CDR3 runs 12 residues. The CDR3 nucleotides read TGTGCCAGCCGACTAGCGGGGGGCGAGCAGTACTTC. The encoded protein is CASRLAGGEQYF.

V and J are TRBV2 and TRBJ2-2, with TRBD1 as a possible D gene (7 bases). Germline CDR1 is SNHLY and CDR2 is FYNNEI. Trimming shortened V by 3 bases and J by 3 bases, and 17 bases separated the two germline ends. This CDR3 is 17 amino acids long. The CDR3: CASSDNRRGPDTGELFF. CDR3 nucleotides: TGTGCCAGCAGTGATAATCGGAGGGGGCCGGACACCGGGGAGCTGTTTTTT.

This CDR3 reads CASRRPSGGIYEQFF. The CDR3 nucleotides read TGTGCCAGCAGACGACCTAGCGGGGGGATTTATGAGCAGTTCTTC. The rearrangement joins TRBV5-6 to TRBJ2-1; 11 positions match TRBD2. Trimming at V came to 5 bases and at J to 8 bases, leaving 9 bases not matched to a gene. The germline CDR1 and CDR2 sequences are SGHDT and YYEEEE. The CDR3 loop spans 15 amino acids.

J is TRBJ2-3 and V is TRBV4-1; the match to TRBD2 covers 9 bases. Per germline, CDR1 MGHRA and CDR2 YSYEKL. CDR3 length: 15 amino acids. J gave up 1 base and V 6 bases, and 5 bases lay outside the gene matches. CDR3 sequence reads: CASSMPSGGTDTQYF. CDR3 nucleotides: TGCGCCAGCAGTATGCCTAGCGGGGGCACAGATACGCAGTATTTT.

This sequence joins TRBV2 and TRBJ2-1; TRBD2 matches 9 bases. Germline-derived CDR1 and CDR2 are SNHLY and FYNNEI. The CDR3 spans 17 residues. V shed 6 bases, J shed 0 bases, and the junction held 9 bases outside the gene matches. CDR3 region: CASRSSGGHSSYNEQFF. The CDR3 coding sequence is TGTGCCAGCAGAAGTAGCGGGGGCCATAGCTCCTACAATGAGCAGTTCTTC.

This clone was seen only a few times. The chain is built from TRBV5-4 and TRBJ2-7; TRBD1 matches at 8 bases. Germline loops: CDR1 SGHNT, CDR2 YYREEE (reference sequence). The CDR3 contains 14 residues. The V and J ends lost 3 bases and 6 bases, in that order; junction bases with no gene match: 8. The CDR3 is CASSSNDRGPEQYF. CDR3 coding DNA: TGTGCCAGCAGCTCGAATGACAGGGGACCCGAGCAGTACTTC.

The chain employs TRBV12-3 or TRBV12-4 and TRBJ1-1; D remains unclear. V shed 3 bases and J shed 1 base, with 6 bases lying between them. This CDR3 has 13 residues. The DNA of the CDR3 is TGTGCCAGCAGTTTTAATCCGAACACTGAAGCTTTCTTT. Residues: CASSFNPNTEAFF.

This clone was detected only once. The gene calls are TRBV5-8 and TRBJ1-1; TRBD1 matches 7 bases. Trimming cost V 1 base and J 3 bases; bases outside gene matches: 3. The CDR3 totals 14 residues. Per germline, CDR1 SGHTS and CDR2 YDEGEE. The CDR3 sequence: CASSLRGLDTEAFF. DNA for the CDR3: TGTGCCAGCAGCTTGAGGGGGCTTGACACTGAAGCTTTCTTT.